What follows are 5 T cell receptor beta chains derived from one specimen sequenced in a study of T-cell reconstitution after alpha-beta-depleted transplantation in children. Unique molecular identifiers were used in preparing the TCRbeta library. Using its own MiXCR run on the PCR reads, TCRdb lists one record per CDR3 protein. The table has some 220,000 distinct CDR3 sequences, roughly a tenth seen once. The specimen was PBMCs, collected before TCRalphabeta/CD19-depleted stem cell transplant. The receptors originated from a child less than two years old with acute myeloid leukemia, due to receive a stem cell transplant.

In its sample, this clonotype was seen many times. The V gene is TRBV25-1, the J gene TRBJ2-2, with D uncertain. Germline lookup yields CDR1 MGHDK and CDR2 SYGVNS. The CDR3 runs to 13 residues. The V end lost 2 bases, the J end lost 6 bases, and 7 bases lay between the germline ends. The CDR3 reads CASSEPGPGELFF. CDR3 nucleotide sequence: TGTGCCAGCAGTGAACCGGGCCCCGGGGAGCTGTTTTTT.

V and J are TRBV20-1 and TRBJ2-7, with D possibly TRBD2 on 6 matching bases. This CDR3 is 15 amino acids long. Germline CDR1 DFQATT, CDR2 SNEGSKA (reference sequence). Trimming took 0 bases from V and 1 from J, leaving 13 bases between them. The CDR3 DNA is TGCAGTGCTAGAGAGCGCGGGACTCCTTCCTACGAGCAGTACTTC. Its translation is CSARERGTPSYEQYF.

This clonotype was detected many times. One end of the junction varies from germline; a read error may be responsible. This chain's CDR3 is CASSLGTGNEKLFF. The CDR3, as DNA: TGTGCCAGCAGCCTCGGGACAGGGAATGAAAAACTGTTTTTT. This rearrangement joins TRBV5-1 to TRBJ1-4; 9 nucleotides align to TRBD1. This CDR3 has 14 amino acids. CDR1 is SGHRS and CDR2 is YFSETQ in the germline V gene.

This clonotype showed up many times. The chain carries TRBV7-8 and TRBJ2-3; D is ambiguous. CDR3 length equals 14 residues. Trimming shortened V by 5 bases and J by 0 bases, and 9 bases separated the two germline ends. CDR1 is SGHVS and CDR2 is FQNEAQ in the germline V gene. The CDR3, as DNA: TGTGCCAGCAGCCCCATACCTAGCACAGATACGCAGTATTTT. As protein: CASSPIPSTDTQYF.

The V gene is TRBV7-9, the J gene TRBJ1-2; 7 nucleotides match TRBD1. V lost 6 bases and J lost 2; bases outside the gene matches: 3. Germline V gives CDR1 SEHNR, CDR2 FQNEAQ (reference sequence). The CDR3 loop spans 13 amino acids. The CDR3 region is CASRSTGNYGYTF. CDR3 DNA: TGTGCCAGCAGGTCGACAGGGAACTATGGCTACACCTTC. The whole variable domain, remainder taken from reference TRBV7-9 and TRBJ1-2, is DTGVSQNPRHKITKRGQNVTFRCDPISEHNRLYWYRQTLGQGPEFLTYFQNEAQLEKSRLLSDRFSAERPKGSFSTLEIQRTEQGDSAMYLCASRSTGNYGYTFGSGTRLTVV.